This T cell receptor (beta chain) comes out of a study of blood T cell repertoires in COVID-19. Overall study context: In each case, the material was cDNA or gDNA derived from T cells, B-cell-depleted T cells, or PBMCs.

This study enrolled people aged about 18 to 100 from about 24 US geographic areas. Which cohort a participant joined came from the clinical history participants gave. This clone turned up a few times. V lost 3 bases and J lost 7; bases outside the gene matches: 16. The CDR3 totals 18 residues. From germline, CDR1 is SGHAT and CDR2 FQNNGV. Assay used: immunoSEQ multiplex PCR; TCRdb lists only in-frame clones, some missing. The data contain about 430,000 clones, about 88% of them singletons. This chain connects TRBV11-2 to TRBJ1-4, with TRBD1 matching over 8 bases. Specimen: PBMCs or T cells enriched from blood (not recorded which). The clonotype was recovered from a woman between 18 and 29 years old who had been exposed to COVID-19. Here the CDR3 DNA reads TGTGCCAGCAGCTTTGGACAGGGAGAGCACAGTTCTGGTGAAAAACTGTTTTTT. Translation: CASSFGQGEHSSGEKLFF.